This T cell receptor beta chain derives from a study of radiotherapy plus CTLA-4 blockade in lung cancer. The trim removed 4 bases at V and 1 base at J, leaving 3 bases unmatched. Germline V CDR1 and CDR2: SEHNR, FQNEAQ (reference sequence). The CDR3 is made up of 14 amino acids. As regards this clone: Its target is not known.

Study outcomes and limitations: In blood, TCR clones derived from the tumor expanded after radiotherapy plus ipilimumab.

Ipilimumab-mediated CTLA-4 blockade plus focal radiation was given to patients having chemo-refractory metastatic non-small-cell lung cancer. TCRdb's copy holds only in-frame clones and misses some; the assay was immunoSEQ multiplex PCR. Of about 44,000 clones in the sample, 60% to 80% were seen once. This sample comprised peripheral blood, obtained from a patient treated with radiotherapy plus ipilimumab. The V and J genes are TRBV7-9 and TRBJ2-7; 8 nucleotides agree with TRBD1. This TCR derives from a human donor with non-small cell lung cancer whose response to radiotherapy plus ipilimumab could not be evaluated. Here the CDR3 reads CASSWDRSSYEQYF. The CDR3, as DNA: TGTGCCAGCAGCTGGGACAGGTCATCCTACGAGCAGTACTTC.